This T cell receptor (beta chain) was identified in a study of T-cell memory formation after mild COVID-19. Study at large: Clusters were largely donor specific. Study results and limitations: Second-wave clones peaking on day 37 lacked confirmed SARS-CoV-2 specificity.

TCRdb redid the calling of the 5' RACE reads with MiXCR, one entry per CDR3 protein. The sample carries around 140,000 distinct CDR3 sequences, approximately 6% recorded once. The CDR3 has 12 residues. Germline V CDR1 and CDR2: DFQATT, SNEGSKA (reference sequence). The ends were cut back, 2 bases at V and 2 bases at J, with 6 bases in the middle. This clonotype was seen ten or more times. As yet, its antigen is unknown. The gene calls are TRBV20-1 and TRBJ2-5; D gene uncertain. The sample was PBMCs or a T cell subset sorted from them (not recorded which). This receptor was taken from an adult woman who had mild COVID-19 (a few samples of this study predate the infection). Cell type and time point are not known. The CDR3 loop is CSARSTQETQYF. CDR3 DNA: TGCAGTGCTAGATCCACACAAGAGACCCAGTACTTC.